This T cell receptor beta chain was sequenced during a study of blood T cell repertoires in COVID-19. Overall study context: The United States, Italy and Spain supplied acute and convalescent COVID-19 samples.

The V end was cut by 6 bases, the J end by 2 bases, with 11 bases between. CDR3 length: 14 residues. CDR1 and CDR2 from the germline V gene are MNHEY and SVGAGI. Profiled with immunoSEQ multiplex PCR; TCRdb holds only in-frame clones, not every one. The sample carries approximately 320,000 clones, around 85% recorded once. The sample comprised peripheral blood. The receptor comes from a human donor in a cohort sampled during active COVID-19. This chain uses TRBV6-5 with TRBJ1-5; TRBD1 is a possible D gene (6 bases). The CDR3 protein is CASRDSFGNQPQHF. CDR3 bases: TGTGCCAGCAGGGACAGTTTCGGCAATCAGCCCCAGCATTTT.